The T cell receptor beta chain described here comes from a study of PD-1 blockade in classical Hodgkin lymphoma. Study results and limitations: A significant rise in TCR diversity was seen by C4D1 for CD4+ cells but not for CD8+ cells.

Clones were read by immunoSEQ multiplex PCR, and TCRdb kept only the in-frame ones, dropping some. The repertoire holds 25,000 to 30,000 clones, with 80% to 90% as singletons. With 6 bases removed from V and 7 bases from J, the gap between germline ends came to 21 bases. CDR1 MDHEN and CDR2 SYDVKM come from the germline V gene. The CDR3 contains 16 residues. This clone was recorded once. The antigen remains undetermined. Time point: cycle 4 day 1 (C4D1), after 5 to 7 weeks of nivolumab. Relapse after autologous stem cell transplantation occurred in every patient, and brentuximab vedotin exposure varied. Thawed PBMCs yielded CD4+ T cells through magnetic negative selection.

The material sequenced was CD4+ T cells from blood, taken before the fourth cycle of nivolumab. The chain employs TRBV28 and TRBJ1-4, with D perhaps matching TRBD1 (5 bases). This TCR was recovered from a human donor with classical Hodgkin lymphoma. The CDR3 loop reads CASRAPGTRGREKLFF. The CDR3 coding sequence is TGTGCCAGCAGGGCCCCAGGGACGCGGGGCCGTGAAAAACTGTTTTTT.